This TCR beta chain came from a study of T cell responses to AZD1222 COVID-19 vaccine. The assay was immunoSEQ multiplex PCR, and TCRdb's table has in-frame clones only and misses some. The sample consists of some 140,000 clones, approximately 90% of them appearing once. The ends were cut back, 1 base at V and 0 bases at J, with 10 bases in the middle. CDR1 is LGHDT, CDR2 YNNKEL, per germline (reference sequence). CDR3 length: 16 amino acids. Points on this clone: Its antigen is still unknown.

Overall study findings and caveats: Nearly half of spike-specific TCRs reportedly target unmutated variant regions.

The sample was peripheral blood, taken on day 0 of AZD1222 vaccination. The TCR originated in an adult in good health. The gene calls are TRBV3-1 (or the pseudogene TRBV3-2) and TRBJ1-5; D remains ambiguous. CDR3 sequence reads: CASSQGGVYSNQPQHF. The CDR3 bases are TGTGCCAGCAGCCAAGGGGGAGTTTATAGCAATCAGCCCCAGCATTTT.